This TCR beta chain was sequenced during a study of CXCR3-negative and CXCR3-positive naive CD8 T cells. UMI labels and 5' RACE were used to prepare the TRB cDNA libraries. Following a re-call of the 5' RACE reads, TCRdb has one entry per CDR3 protein and lacks DNA. This sample contains approximately 40,000 distinct CDR3 sequences. The CDR3 is made up of 15 amino acids. Germline V lookup: CDR1 LGHDT, CDR2 YNNKEL (reference sequence). This chain joins TRBV3-1 and TRBJ2-1; TCRdb outputs TRBD1, but without DNA this stays unchecked. The sequence came from a human donor in good health. Some clones in this sample may be carry-over from other donors' samples. The sample consisted of memory CD8+ T cells from blood. This chain's CDR3 is CASSLGGPHRDEQFF.